This TCR beta chain came from a study of T cell changes during pregnancy in multiple sclerosis. Produced via immunoSEQ multiplex PCR; TCRdb's table is partial and in-frame only. The sample lists tens of thousands of clones; approximately 90% were seen once. Germline V CDR1 and CDR2: SGHTA, FQGTGA. Trimming at V came to 4 bases and at J to 5 bases, leaving 10 bases not matched to a gene. This CDR3 contains 16 residues. The TCR comes from a female donor with multiple sclerosis, enrolled in a pregnancy study. This specimen consisted of CD4+ T cells from peripheral blood mononuclear cells, obtained in the second trimester of pregnancy. V usage is TRBV7-3 and J usage is TRBJ2-5; 10 bases map to TRBD2. The CDR3 sequence: CASSSAGGPVGETQYF. The CDR3 region has the DNA TGTGCCAGCAGCTCAGCGGGGGGGCCGGTAGGGGAGACCCAGTACTTC.